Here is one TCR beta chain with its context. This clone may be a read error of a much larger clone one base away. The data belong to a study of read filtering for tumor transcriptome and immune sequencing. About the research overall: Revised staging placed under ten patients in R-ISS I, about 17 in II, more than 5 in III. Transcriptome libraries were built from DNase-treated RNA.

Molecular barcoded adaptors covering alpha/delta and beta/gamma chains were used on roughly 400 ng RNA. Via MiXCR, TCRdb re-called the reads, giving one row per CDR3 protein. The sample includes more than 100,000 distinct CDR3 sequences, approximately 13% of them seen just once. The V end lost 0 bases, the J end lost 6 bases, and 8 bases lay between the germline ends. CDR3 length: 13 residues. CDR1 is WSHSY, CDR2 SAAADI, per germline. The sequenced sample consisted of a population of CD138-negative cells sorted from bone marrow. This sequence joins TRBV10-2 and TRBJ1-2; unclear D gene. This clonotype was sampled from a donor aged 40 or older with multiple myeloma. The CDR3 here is CASSESMADGYTF. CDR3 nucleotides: TGCGCCAGCAGTGAGTCGATGGCAGATGGCTACACCTTC.